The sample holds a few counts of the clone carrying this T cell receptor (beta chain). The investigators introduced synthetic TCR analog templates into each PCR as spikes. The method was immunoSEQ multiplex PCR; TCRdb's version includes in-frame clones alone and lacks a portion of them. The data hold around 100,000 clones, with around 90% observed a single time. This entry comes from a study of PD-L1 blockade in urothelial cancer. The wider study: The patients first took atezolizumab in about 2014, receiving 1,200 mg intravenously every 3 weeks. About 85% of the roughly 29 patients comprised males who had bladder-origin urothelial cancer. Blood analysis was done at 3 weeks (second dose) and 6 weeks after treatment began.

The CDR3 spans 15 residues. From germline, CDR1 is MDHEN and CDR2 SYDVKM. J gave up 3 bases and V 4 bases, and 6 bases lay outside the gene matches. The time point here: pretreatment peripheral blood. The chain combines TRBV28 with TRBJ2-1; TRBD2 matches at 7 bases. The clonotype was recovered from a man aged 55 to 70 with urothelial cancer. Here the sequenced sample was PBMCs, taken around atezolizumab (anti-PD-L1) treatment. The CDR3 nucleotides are TGTGCCAGCAGTTCTTCCCTAGCGGACTACAATGAGCAGTTCTTC. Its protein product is CASSSSLADYNEQFF. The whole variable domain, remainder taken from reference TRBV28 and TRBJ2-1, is DVKVTQSSRYLVKRTGEKVFLECVQDMDHENMFWYRQDPGLGLRLIYFSYDVKMKEKGDIPEGYSVSREKKERFSLILESASTNQTSMYLCASSSSLADYNEQFFGPGTRLTVL.